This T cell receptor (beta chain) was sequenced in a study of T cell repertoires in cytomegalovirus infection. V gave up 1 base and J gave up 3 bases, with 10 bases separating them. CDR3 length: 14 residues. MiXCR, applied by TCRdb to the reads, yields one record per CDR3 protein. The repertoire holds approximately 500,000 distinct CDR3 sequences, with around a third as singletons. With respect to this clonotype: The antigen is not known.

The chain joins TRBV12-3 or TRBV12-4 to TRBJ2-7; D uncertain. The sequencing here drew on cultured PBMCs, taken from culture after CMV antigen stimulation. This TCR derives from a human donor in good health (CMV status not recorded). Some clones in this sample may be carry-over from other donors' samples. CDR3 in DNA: TGTGCCAGCAGTTTAGGGATTGGGAACTACGAGCAGTACTTC. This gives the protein CASSLGIGNYEQYF.